The T cell receptor beta chain described here comes from a study of T cell responses to AZD1222 COVID-19 vaccine. Notes on the study in general: It should be noted that donors were predominantly white British and more often female, and clonal diversity was possibly underestimated.

As for this clone: Its antigen remains unknown.

TCRdb's copy holds only in-frame clones and misses some; the assay was immunoSEQ multiplex PCR. The data show tens of thousands of clones, around 85% seen once. Sample: peripheral blood, taken on day 0 of AZD1222 vaccination. This clonotype was obtained from an adult in good health.

The CDR3 DNA reads as TGTGCCAGCAGTACCCGGGAGAGGGTCTACAATGAGCAGTTCTTC. Amino acid sequence: CASSTRERVYNEQFF. This chain links TRBV6-1 with TRBJ2-1, with a tentative D call TRBD2 (6 bases). The germline V gene has CDR1 MNHNS and CDR2 SASEGT. V was shortened by 5 bases and J by 3 bases, with 14 bases between the two germline ends. This CDR3 has 15 residues.